The source of this T cell receptor (beta chain) is a study of T-cell memory formation after mild COVID-19. Study context: TCR clusters were mostly donor specific.

TCRdb analysed the 5' RACE reads with MiXCR anew, one entry per CDR3 protein. The table has 560,000 or so distinct CDR3 sequences, 17% seen once. Sequences were obtained from PBMCs or a T cell subset sorted from them (not recorded which). The clonotype comes from an adult woman who had mild COVID-19 (a few samples of this study predate the infection). Cell type and time point are not known.

The DNA for the CDR3 is TGTGCCAGCTCACCCCAGGGTGGAGAGACTGAAGCTTTCTTT. Translating gives CASSPQGGETEAFF. V usage is TRBV18 and J usage is TRBJ1-1; D perhaps matches TRBD1 (5 bases). Trimming removed 3 bases from V and 5 bases from J, with 13 bases in between. This CDR3 contains 14 residues. The V gene's germline CDR1 is KGHSH and CDR2 LQKENI.